Following are 17 T cell receptor beta chains from one sample sequenced in a study of radiation and T cells in renal cell carcinoma. As to time point: blood 2 weeks post-SBRT. The treatment denotes: 15 Gy SBRT to primary tumor, nephrectomy 4 weeks later. Assay: immunoSEQ multiplex PCR; the TCRdb copy retains only in-frame clones and omits some. The sample holds some 120,000 clones, roughly 77% seen once. This specimen was blood, taken from a patient whose treatment included radiotherapy and nephrectomy. Receptors originate from a woman aged 55 to 70 with renal cell carcinoma.

At least ten counts were recorded for this clone. This chain links TRBV4-1 with TRBJ2-2; D tentatively reads TRBD1 or TRBD2 (6 bases each). CDR1 and CDR2 (germline): MGHRA, YSYEKL. This CDR3 region has 12 residues. Trimming left V 8 bases short and J 7 bases short, with 11 bases between. The chain's CDR3 is CASGKGGGELFF. In DNA form, the CDR3 reads TGCGCCAGCGGGAAGGGGGGCGGGGAGCTGTTTTTT.

The genes are TRBV5-1 and TRBJ2-6; tentatively, D is TRBD2 (5 bases). Germline loops: CDR1 SGHRS, CDR2 YFSETQ. The CDR3 contains 17 residues. Trimming took 1 base from V and 0 from J, leaving 11 bases between them. The CDR3 sequence: CASSLRQGSSGANVLTF. In nucleotides, the CDR3 is TGCGCCAGCAGCTTGAGACAAGGGAGCTCTGGGGCCAACGTCCTGACTTTC.

This chain links TRBV5-6 with TRBJ2-3; tentative D call: TRBD2 (5 bases). V gave up 3 bases and J gave up 11 bases, with 13 bases separating them. CDR3 size: 12 residues. Germline V gene sequence: CDR1 SGHDT, CDR2 YYEEEE. The CDR3 coding sequence is TGTGCCAGCAGCTCCCTCGAAGGAGGGCAGTATTTT. It is translated as CASSSLEGGQYF.

This clone was recorded a few times. V usage is TRBV19 and J usage is TRBJ1-1, with TRBD1 as a possible D gene (5 bases). This CDR3 spans 13 amino acids. V lost 8 bases, J lost 8 bases, and 18 bases lay in between. Germline CDR1 is LNHDA and CDR2 is SQIVND (reference sequence). The CDR3 coding sequence is TGTGCCAGTTCGGGACGCCGCCTTGAAGAAGCTTTCTTT. The encoded protein is CASSGRRLEEAFF. The variable domain in full, completed from reference TRBV19 and TRBJ1-1, reads DGGITQSPKYLFRKEGQNVTLSCEQNLNHDAMYWYRQDPGQGLRLIYYSQIVNDFQKGDIAEGYSVSREKKESFPLTVTSAQKNPTAFYLCASSGRRLEEAFFGQGTRLTVV.

This sequence joins TRBV4-1 and TRBJ2-5, with unresolved D. V lost 1 base and J lost 5, with 11 bases in between. The CDR3 is made up of 14 amino acids. The germline V gene encodes CDR1 MGHRA and CDR2 YSYEKL. The CDR3 region has the DNA TGCGCCAGCAGCCAAGTAACTGGTGGCGAGACCCAGTACTTC. Translated: CASSQVTGGETQYF.

The chain employs TRBV9 and TRBJ2-6, with D possibly being TRBD1 (6 bases). The CDR3 runs to 14 residues. V lost 1 base and J 8 bases, leaving 10 bases between the germline ends. The V gene's germline CDR1 is SGDLS and CDR2 YYNGEE. CDR3 loop: CASSVQGGSNVLTF. In nucleotides, the CDR3 is TGTGCCAGCAGCGTACAAGGGGGTTCCAACGTCCTGACTTTC.

The J gene is TRBJ2-2, the V gene TRBV11-2; 7 nucleotides match TRBD1. Germline assignment: CDR1 SGHAT and CDR2 FQNNGV. V shed 5 bases, J shed 1 base, and the junction held 7 bases outside the gene matches. The CDR3 loop spans 16 amino acids. The CDR3 spells CASSRGQSLNTGELFF. Here the CDR3 DNA reads TGTGCCAGCAGCAGGGGGCAATCCCTGAACACCGGGGAGCTGTTTTTT.

The CDR3 DNA is TGTGCCAGCAGTTTAGAGGCCGGGGCCTACGAGCAGTACTTC. Amino acid sequence: CASSLEAGAYEQYF. The gene calls are TRBV27 and TRBJ2-7; a weak D match, TRBD2 (5 bases). CDR3 length equals 14 residues. Germline assignment: CDR1 MNHEY and CDR2 SMNVEV (reference sequence). Trimming took 2 bases from V and 2 from J, leaving 10 bases between them.

The V gene is TRBV27, the J gene TRBJ1-5; no definite D call. The CDR3 length is 15 residues. CDR1 is MNHEY and CDR2 is SMNVEV in the germline V gene (reference sequence). Deletions cut 6 bases from V and 0 bases from J, with 12 bases between. CDR3 loop: CASRLSPVSNQPQHF. The CDR3, as DNA: TGTGCCAGCAGACTTAGTCCAGTTAGCAATCAGCCCCAGCATTTT.

V gene TRBV5-4 combines with J gene TRBJ1-2; 7 bases line up with TRBD1. This CDR3 spans 14 amino acids. Per germline, CDR1 SGHNT and CDR2 YYREEE (reference sequence). Trimming removed 4 bases from V and 4 bases from J; junction bases left unmatched: 7. CDR3 DNA: TGTGCCAGCAGCCTAACAGGGGTGGGCTATGGCTACACCTTC. Protein product: CASSLTGVGYGYTF.

This chain connects TRBV9 to TRBJ2-1, with TRBD2 identical over 11 bases. The CDR3 has 17 residues. CDR1 SGDLS and CDR2 YYNGEE come from the germline V gene. V shed 3 bases, J shed 5 bases, and the junction held 10 bases outside the gene matches. The CDR3 DNA is TGTGCCAGCAGCGCCAGGTTACTAGCGGGGGATAACAATGAGCAGTTCTTC. The encoded protein is CASSARLLAGDNNEQFF.

The V gene is TRBV11-2, the J gene TRBJ1-5, with D possibly matching TRBD1 (6 bases). V was clipped by 2 bases and J by 4 bases, with 12 bases between them. Germline-derived CDR1 and CDR2 are SGHAT and FQNNGV. The length of the CDR3 is 15 residues. The CDR3 DNA sequence: TGTGCCAGCAGCTTAAACACAGGGTCGAATCAGCCCCAGCATTTT. Translation gives CASSLNTGSNQPQHF.

The rearrangement uses TRBV9 and TRBJ2-5; D unclear. CDR1 SGDLS and CDR2 YYNGEE come from the germline V gene. This CDR3 spans 16 amino acids. V lost 0 bases, J lost 4 bases, and 16 bases lay in between. The CDR3 sequence: CASSVAGRPWGETQYF. DNA for the CDR3: TGTGCCAGCAGCGTAGCGGGTAGACCCTGGGGAGAGACCCAGTACTTC.

This chain uses TRBV4-1 with TRBJ2-1; 9 bases map to TRBD2. With V trimmed by 1 base and J by 0 bases, 1 base remained unmatched. This CDR3 spans 16 amino acids. The germline CDR1 and CDR2 sequences are MGHRA and YSYEKL. CDR3 amino acids: CASSQGTSVSYNEQFF. The CDR3 DNA follows: TGCGCCAGCAGCCAAGGGACTAGCGTCTCCTACAATGAGCAGTTCTTC.

The rearrangement joins TRBV5-1 to TRBJ1-4; 8 bases line up with TRBD1. V was clipped by 4 bases and J by 6 bases; unmatched bases: 11. The CDR3 runs 16 residues. CDR1 is SGHRS, CDR2 YFSETQ, per germline. The CDR3 nucleotides read TGCGCCAGCAGCCCCTTAGCCGGGACAGGAGATGAAAAACTGTTTTTT. It translates to CASSPLAGTGDEKLFF.

The V call is TRBV10-3, the J call TRBJ2-5, with D perhaps matching TRBD2 (5 bases). The V gene lost 3 bases and the J gene lost 9 bases, with 17 bases spanning the gap. The CDR3 runs 14 residues. CDR1 is ENHRY, CDR2 SYGVKD, per germline. The CDR3 sequence is CAISEGGQPGAQYF. As DNA, the CDR3 is TGTGCCATCAGTGAAGGAGGCCAGCCCGGGGCCCAGTACTTC.

This chain joins TRBV20-1 and TRBJ2-5; D remains ambiguous. Germline CDR1 reads DFQATT; CDR2 reads SNEGSKA (reference sequence). The V and J ends lost 3 bases and 1 base respectively, with 3 bases between them. The CDR3 runs 11 residues. Here the CDR3 reads CSARVQETQYF. The CDR3 bases are TGCAGTGCTAGGGTCCAAGAGACCCAGTACTTC.